The 24 T cell receptor beta chains given below trace back to one sample, sequenced in a study of CD8 T cells in Susac syndrome. RNA amounts of about 0.5 to 1 ug underwent reverse transcription with random hexamers. A single record per CDR3 protein comes from TCRdb applying MiXCR to the immunoSEQ multiplex PCR reads. The sample lists nearly 200,000 distinct CDR3 sequences, roughly 96% occurring once. Sequenced material: CD4+ T cells from PBMCs. These receptors originate from a human donor with multiple sclerosis.

This chain links TRBV7-9 with TRBJ2-7, with D perhaps given as TRBD1 or TRBD2 (5 bases each). Germline V gene data show CDR1 as SEHNR and CDR2 as FQNEAQ (reference sequence). V lost 4 bases, J lost 0 bases, and 16 bases lay in between. This CDR3 contains 16 residues. The CDR3 DNA sequence: TGTGCCAGCAGCTCCTTCGTGGGGGTTAGCTCCTACGAGCAGTACTTC. As protein: CASSSFVGVSSYEQYF.

The V call is TRBV11-2, the J call TRBJ1-2; no clear D gene. CDR3 length equals 13 residues. With 5 bases removed from V and 5 bases from J, the gap between germline ends came to 12 bases. The germline V gene has CDR1 SGHAT and CDR2 FQNNGV. The CDR3 spells CASSIQGYYGYTF. CDR3 DNA: TGTGCCAGCAGCATCCAAGGTTATTATGGCTACACCTTC.

V usage is TRBV12-3 or TRBV12-4 and J usage is TRBJ1-3; maybe TRBD1 (6 bases). Between the trimmed V and J ends, which lost 10 bases and 5 bases, there was a span of 9 bases. The CDR3 is 11 amino acids. The CDR3 loop reads CATGQRNTIYF. The CDR3 DNA reads TGTGCCACCGGACAGCGAAACACCATATATTTT.

The chain combines TRBV2 with TRBJ2-6, with D tentatively TRBD2 (5 bases). V was clipped by 5 bases and J by 4 bases, with 9 bases between them. Germline assignment: CDR1 SNHLY and CDR2 FYNNEI. The CDR3 is made up of 14 amino acids. The DNA for the CDR3 is TGTGCCAGCAGTTGGGGAGCCGGGGCCAACGTCCTGACTTTC. Amino acids: CASSWGAGANVLTF.

CDR3 amino acids: CSARDHRGMGTDTQYF. Here the CDR3 DNA reads TGCAGTGCTAGAGATCATCGAGGGATGGGCACAGATACGCAGTATTTT. The rearrangement uses TRBV20-1 and TRBJ2-3; D perhaps matches TRBD2 (5 bases). Trimming took 0 bases from V and 1 from J, leaving 14 bases between them. This CDR3 region has 16 residues. From germline, CDR1 is DFQATT and CDR2 SNEGSKA (reference sequence).

The chain employs TRBV6-1 and TRBJ1-5; D remains ambiguous. V was trimmed by 6 bases and J by 5 bases, leaving 11 bases between them. Germline V gene data show CDR1 as MNHNS and CDR2 as SASEGT. This CDR3 has 13 residues. The CDR3 DNA follows: TGTGCCAGCAGCACCCGATCCGATCAGCCCCAGCATTTT. Protein sequence: CASSTRSDQPQHF.

This clonotype was recorded a few times. The rearrangement links TRBV6-1 to TRBJ2-5, with D maybe TRBD1 (6 bases). Germline V gives CDR1 MNHNS, CDR2 SASEGT. Trimming left V 4 bases short and J 4 bases short, with 10 bases between. There are 13 residues in the CDR3. Here the CDR3 DNA reads TGTGCCAGCAGTGCTACAGGGCGAGAGACCCAGTACTTC. Translating it yields CASSATGRETQYF.

The chain combines TRBV29-1 with TRBJ1-5; the D gene is possibly TRBD1 (6 bases). The CDR3 is 16 residues long. Trimming pared 7 bases from V and 1 base from J, leaving 20 bases between. The germline V gene encodes CDR1 SQVTM and CDR2 ANQGSEA. CDR3 region: CSGPTTGRRSNQPQHF. The CDR3 DNA reads as TGCAGCGGCCCAACCACAGGGAGAAGGAGCAATCAGCCCCAGCATTTT.

The rearrangement links TRBV20-1 to TRBJ2-7; 8 positions agree with TRBD2. The CDR3 is 14 amino acids. V lost 3 bases, J lost 3 bases, and 7 bases stayed unmatched. Germline CDR1 and CDR2: DFQATT and SNEGSKA (reference sequence). CDR3 DNA: TGCAGTGCTAGTGTCCGGGGGGGTATCTACGAGCAGTACTTC. The encoded protein is CSASVRGGIYEQYF.

V gene TRBV3-1 combines with J gene TRBJ2-6, with no clear D. V lost 0 bases and J lost 3, with 3 bases in between. The CDR3 extends over 14 amino acids. CDR1 LGHDT and CDR2 YNNKEL come from the germline V gene (reference sequence). The CDR3 here is CASSQDFGANVLTF. As DNA, the CDR3 is TGTGCCAGCAGCCAAGATTTTGGGGCCAACGTCCTGACTTTC.

CDR3 region: CASSPGTSGGPGGDEQFF. CDR3 DNA: TGCGCCAGCAGCCCCGGGACTAGCGGGGGCCCCGGGGGGGATGAGCAGTTCTTC. This sequence joins TRBV5-1 and TRBJ2-1; TRBD2 matches at 14 bases. V was clipped by 4 bases and J by 8 bases; unmatched bases: 14. Germline-derived CDR1 and CDR2 are SGHRS and YFSETQ. The CDR3 has 18 residues.

The V call is TRBV5-4, the J call TRBJ2-7; TRBD1 might be the D (6 bases). The CDR3 covers 14 residues. Germline-derived CDR1 and CDR2 are SGHNT and YYREEE (reference sequence). V lost 4 bases, J lost 3 bases, and 14 bases lay in between. DNA of the CDR3: TGTGCCAGCAGCATCTCCGGGACAATCTACGAGCAGTACTTC. Its protein is CASSISGTIYEQYF.

The chain employs TRBV27 and TRBJ2-6, with TRBD1 matching over 7 bases. This CDR3 has 15 amino acids. V was pared by 5 bases and J by 4 bases, with 5 bases of the junction left unmatched. In germline, CDR1 is MNHEY, CDR2 SMNVEV (reference sequence). The CDR3 sequence: CASSSGQVGANVLTF. For the CDR3, the DNA is TGTGCCAGCAGTAGCGGACAGGTCGGGGCCAACGTCCTGACTTTC.

This chain connects TRBV20-1 to TRBJ1-2; TRBD1 is a possible D gene (6 bases). Germline V gene lookup returns CDR1 DFQATT and CDR2 SNEGSKA (reference sequence). CDR3 length equals 17 residues. Between the trimmed V and J ends, which lost 5 bases and 0 bases, there was a span of 22 bases. DNA for the CDR3: TGCAGTGCTCGGGACAAGCCCTTCCCATTTGCTAACTATGGCTACACCTTC. Residues: CSARDKPFPFANYGYTF.

The rearrangement uses TRBV19 and TRBJ2-7; D not resolved. There are 15 residues in the CDR3. Germline V CDR1 and CDR2: LNHDA, SQIVND (reference sequence). Between the trimmed V and J ends, which lost 7 bases and 1 base, there was a span of 17 bases. This CDR3 reads CASKRGAFGSYEQYF. The CDR3 bases are TGTGCCAGTAAGAGAGGTGCCTTTGGATCCTACGAGCAGTACTTC.

The chain links TRBV20-1 to TRBJ1-5, with D unresolved. The germline V gene has CDR1 DFQATT and CDR2 SNEGSKA (reference sequence). V lost 6 bases, J lost 4 bases, and 13 bases lay in between. The CDR3 length is 13 residues. The CDR3 DNA reads TGCAGTGCCCCCCGGGCAGTTAATCAGCCCCAGCATTTT. Its protein product is CSAPRAVNQPQHF.

The rearrangement joins TRBV20-1 to TRBJ1-1, with TRBD1 as a possible D gene (5 bases). V lost 0 bases and J 3 bases, leaving 8 bases between the germline ends. Germline V gene data show CDR1 as DFQATT and CDR2 as SNEGSKA (reference sequence). The CDR3 spans 13 residues. CDR3 residues: CSARDQGHTEAFF. Written as DNA, the CDR3 is TGCAGTGCTAGAGATCAGGGACACACTGAAGCTTTCTTT.

The genes are TRBV29-1 and TRBJ2-5; 11 bases align to TRBD2. The CDR3 extends over 15 amino acids. The junction had 5 bases not matched to a gene; V was cut back by 4 bases and J by 1 base. CDR1 and CDR2 (germline): SQVTM, ANQGSEA. The CDR3 region is CSVAGLAGGQETQYF. The CDR3 coding sequence is TGCAGCGTTGCCGGGCTAGCGGGGGGCCAAGAGACCCAGTACTTC.

V is TRBV27 and J is TRBJ2-7; the match to TRBD1 covers 8 bases. The germline V gene has CDR1 MNHEY and CDR2 SMNVEV (reference sequence). The ends lost 9 bases at V and 6 bases at J; junction bases unmatched: 10. The CDR3 is 13 amino acids. CDR3 nucleotides: TGTGCCAGTAAGAAAGACAGGGGATCCGAGCAGTACTTC. It yields the protein CASKKDRGSEQYF.

This sequence joins TRBV15 and TRBJ2-1, with TRBD2 identical over 8 bases. The CDR3 has 16 residues. CDR1 and CDR2 from the germline V gene are LNHNV and YYDKDF (reference sequence). Trimming cost V 2 bases and J 9 bases; bases outside gene matches: 12. Here the CDR3 DNA reads TGTGCCACCAGCAGACGAACGGTCGGGAGGGAGGGTGAGCAGTTCTTC. It is translated as CATSRRTVGREGEQFF.

This chain connects TRBV5-1 to TRBJ2-2, with no clear D. The V end was cut by 2 bases, the J end by 0 bases, with 8 bases between. The CDR3 is 15 amino acids. Germline lookup yields CDR1 SGHRS and CDR2 YFSETQ. In DNA form, the CDR3 reads TGCGCCAGCAGCTTTCGTGGGACGAACACCGGGGAGCTGTTTTTT. Its translation: CASSFRGTNTGELFF. Based on the CDR3 plus reference TRBV5-1 and TRBJ2-2, the full variable domain is KAGVTQTPRYLIKTRGQQVTLSCSPISGHRSVSWYQQTPGQGLQFLFEYFSETQRNKGNFPGRFSGRQFSNSRSEMNVSTLELGDSALYLCASSFRGTNTGELFFGEGSRLTVL.

This rearrangement joins TRBV5-1 to TRBJ2-1, with TRBD2 identical over 10 bases. Germline CDR1 and CDR2: SGHRS and YFSETQ. The CDR3 contains 21 residues. Losses at the gene ends were 0 bases for V and 0 bases for J; bases not matched to a gene: 15. The CDR3 coding sequence is TGCGCCAGCAGCTTGGAACTAGCGGGACGTCCCTCCCTTAGCTCCTACAATGAGCAGTTCTTC. Its translation is CASSLELAGRPSLSSYNEQFF.

The V and J genes are TRBV6-1 and TRBJ2-7; D unclear. Trimming removed 8 bases from V and 3 bases from J, with 11 bases in between. Per the germline V gene, CDR1 is MNHNS and CDR2 is SASEGT. This CDR3 is 12 amino acids long. DNA of the CDR3: TGTGCCAGCGGGGTACTCCTCTACGAGCAGTACTTC. Translating gives CASGVLLYEQYF.

V is TRBV18 and J is TRBJ1-1; no clear D gene. The V gene's germline CDR1 is KGHSH and CDR2 LQKENI. V lost 6 bases to trimming and J lost 4 bases, with 15 bases between them. This CDR3 has 14 residues. This CDR3 is CASSPQVRITEAFF. DNA of the CDR3: TGTGCCAGCTCCCCCCAGGTTAGAATCACTGAAGCTTTCTTT.